This record covers a single T cell receptor beta chain. Its antigen is still unknown. The sample is drawn from a study of graft-versus-host responses after intestinal transplantation. Study results and caveats: Some GvH clones appeared in ileal mucosa or blood before recipient bone marrow.

The junction had 5 bases not matched to a gene; V was cut back by 0 bases and J by 4 bases. CDR1 and CDR2 (germline): GTSNPN, SVGIG (reference sequence). CDR3 length: 15 residues. Intraepithelial lymphocytes and lamina propria lymphocytes were released through processing of graft tissue. TCRdb's copy holds only in-frame clones and misses some; the assay was immunoSEQ multiplex PCR. Altogether around 15,000 clones are present, approximately 80% being singletons, with the ten largest covering about 18%. Sequences were derived from ileum tissue, sampled approximately 97 days after intestinal transplant. The chain carries TRBV30 and TRBJ2-1, with 8 positions matching TRBD2. This TCR derives from a human patient who received an intestinal transplant, so some T cells may come from the graft donor. The DNA for the CDR3 is TGTGCCTGGAGTGTAGACGGGAGGGGGTACAATGAGCAGTTCTTC. Its protein product is CAWSVDGRGYNEQFF.